The 10 T cell receptor beta chains below were found in one sample sequenced in a study of T cells in Graves' hyperthyroidism and ophthalmopathy. Amplified regions were TCR beta CDR3 sequences from RNA transcripts. The HTBI primer set was used in a first-round RT-PCR of the TCR CDR3. TCRdb reprocessed the multiplex PCR reads via MiXCR and lists one record per CDR3 protein. The table lists roughly 520,000 distinct CDR3 sequences, about 24% of them singletons. Input material: blood. Receptors were obtained from a woman younger than 45 with Graves' ophthalmopathy.

Many counts were recorded for this clonotype. V gene TRBV11-2 combines with J gene TRBJ1-1; TRBD1 aligns across 7 bases. After removal of 1 base from V and 4 bases from J, the junction contained 6 bases not matched to a gene. There are 15 residues in the CDR3. Germline V gene lookup returns CDR1 SGHAT and CDR2 FQNNGV. CDR3 region: CASSLVGPGGTEAFF. CDR3 DNA: TGTGCCAGCAGCTTAGTTGGTCCAGGGGGCACTGAAGCTTTCTTT.

A single count supports this clonotype. The chain joins TRBV30 to TRBJ2-7; the D gene could be TRBD1 or TRBD2 (5 bases each). The CDR3 has 13 residues. The V and J ends lost 3 bases and 5 bases respectively, with 14 bases between them. Looked up from germline, CDR1 is GTSNPN and CDR2 is SVGIG (reference sequence). The DNA of the CDR3 is TGTGCCTGGAGCGTGGGACCTACCCACGAGCAGTACTTC. Protein: CAWSVGPTHEQYF.

V and J are TRBV4-3 and TRBJ1-1, with TRBD1 matching 7 bases. The J segment lost 5 bases and the V segment lost 3 bases, leaving 3 bases of the junction unmatched. CDR3 size: 13 residues. The V gene's germline CDR1 is LGHNA and CDR2 YSLEER. Written as DNA, the CDR3 is TGCGCCAGCAGCCACACAGGGGTTACTGAAGCTTTCTTT. It yields the protein CASSHTGVTEAFF.

This clonotype was counted only a few times. The rearrangement joins TRBV12-3 or TRBV12-4 to TRBJ2-5; the D is unclear. The germline V and J ends were trimmed by 3 bases and 1 base, with 12 bases remaining between them. The CDR3 covers 15 residues. CDR3 residues: CASSFIRRGQETQYF. As DNA, the CDR3 is TGTGCCAGCAGTTTTATCCGTAGAGGCCAAGAGACCCAGTACTTC.

This clonotype was counted between two and nine times. The V gene is TRBV6-5, the J gene TRBJ1-6; 10 nucleotides agree with TRBD1. The CDR3 is made up of 15 amino acids. With 2 bases clipped from V and 9 bases from J, the junction kept 4 bases outside the gene matches. Germline V gene lookup returns CDR1 MNHEY and CDR2 SVGAGI. The CDR3 loop reads CASSYAGQGTSPLHF. DNA for the CDR3: TGTGCCAGCAGTTACGCGGGACAGGGGACTTCACCCCTCCACTTT.

This clonotype was seen at least ten times. V and J are TRBV2 and TRBJ2-7; 8 bases fit TRBD1. This CDR3 region has 15 residues. Germline values: CDR1 SNHLY, CDR2 FYNNEI. J lost 0 bases, V lost 7 bases, and 8 bases had no gene match. The chain's CDR3 is CASKSQQGDSYEQYF. The CDR3, as DNA: TGTGCCAGCAAATCCCAACAGGGGGACTCCTACGAGCAGTACTTC.

There are many counts of this clonotype. This chain uses TRBV20-1 with TRBJ2-5; 9 bases match TRBD1. CDR1 and CDR2 from the germline V gene are DFQATT and SNEGSKA (reference sequence). The CDR3 extends over 15 amino acids. V gave up 0 bases and J gave up 5 bases; unmatched junction bases: 7. The CDR3 loop reads CSARDPTGGGETQYF. CDR3 bases: TGCAGTGCTAGAGATCCCACAGGGGGCGGCGAGACCCAGTACTTC.

This clonotype was detected ten times or more. The chain recombines TRBV20-1 with TRBJ1-1; D ambiguous. This CDR3 has 12 amino acids. The V end lost 7 bases, the J end lost 1 base, and 10 bases lay between the germline ends. Germline values: CDR1 DFQATT, CDR2 SNEGSKA (reference sequence). The CDR3 region is CSVLTRNTEAFF. The CDR3 nucleotides read TGCAGTGTCCTGACACGGAACACTGAAGCTTTCTTT.

The V and J genes are TRBV2 and TRBJ2-5; D might be TRBD1 (6 bases). Germline V gene lookup returns CDR1 SNHLY and CDR2 FYNNEI. V was shortened by 4 bases and J by 4 bases, with 13 bases between the two germline ends. The CDR3 extends over 14 amino acids. In nucleotides, the CDR3 is TGTGCCAGCAGTGCGGGCAGGGGTGTAGAGACCCAGTACTTC. This gives the protein CASSAGRGVETQYF.

The chain has TRBV6-5 and TRBJ1-1, with D perhaps matching TRBD1 (5 bases). The germline gives CDR1 MNHEY, CDR2 SVGAGI. The CDR3 has 15 amino acids. Trimming cost V 0 bases and J 4 bases, with 12 bases left between them. The CDR3 nucleotides are TGTGCCAGCAGTTACTCAAGGGGTGTGGGCACTGAAGCTTTCTTT. As protein: CASSYSRGVGTEAFF.